This T cell receptor (gamma chain) derives from a study of Vδ1+ human thymocytes. Study observations and caveats: Bulk data may be misread because of unexpected Vdelta2 sequences. Thymic TRG and TRD repertoires appeared highly polyclonal.

The template was reverse-transcribed extracted RNA. The CDR3 regions were amplified by multiplex PCR from V-gene primers to a constant-region primer. TCRdb called clones anew from the multiplex PCR reads with CATT. The repertoire holds about 23,000 gamma-chain clones, approximately 13% seen once, with roughly 2% in the top ten. The CDR3 has 12 residues. Trimming at V came to 6 bases and at J to 7 bases, leaving 9 bases not matched to a gene. Germline values: CDR1 EGSTGY, CDR2 YDSYTSSV. Note on this clone: Its antigen is currently unknown.

This sequence was found in a child in the first two years of life who had congenital heart surgery. The chain employs TRGV4 and TRGJ1 or TRGJ2. Sequencing was carried out using Vdelta1+ gamma-delta thymocytes from the thymus. Subset in this sample: FACS-sorted CD3+ TCRalphabeta- TCRVdelta1+ TCRVdelta2- thymocytes. The CDR3 coding sequence is TGTGCCACCTGGACCCGGGGGTATAAGAAACTCTTT. It specifies CATWTRGYKKLF.